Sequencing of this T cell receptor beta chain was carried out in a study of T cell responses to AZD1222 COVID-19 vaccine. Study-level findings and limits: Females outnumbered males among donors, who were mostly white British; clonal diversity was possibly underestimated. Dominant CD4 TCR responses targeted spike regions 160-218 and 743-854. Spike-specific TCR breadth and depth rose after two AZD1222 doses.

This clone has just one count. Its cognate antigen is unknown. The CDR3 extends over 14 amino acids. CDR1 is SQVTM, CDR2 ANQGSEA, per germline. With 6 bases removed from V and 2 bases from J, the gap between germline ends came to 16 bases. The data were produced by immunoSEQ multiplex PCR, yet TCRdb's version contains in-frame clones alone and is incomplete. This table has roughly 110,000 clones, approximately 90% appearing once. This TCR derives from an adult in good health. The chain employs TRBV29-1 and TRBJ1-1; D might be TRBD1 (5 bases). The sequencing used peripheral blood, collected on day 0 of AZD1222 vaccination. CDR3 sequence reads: CSVKNGGANTEAFF. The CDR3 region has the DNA TGCAGCGTGAAAAACGGGGGAGCTAACACTGAAGCTTTCTTT.